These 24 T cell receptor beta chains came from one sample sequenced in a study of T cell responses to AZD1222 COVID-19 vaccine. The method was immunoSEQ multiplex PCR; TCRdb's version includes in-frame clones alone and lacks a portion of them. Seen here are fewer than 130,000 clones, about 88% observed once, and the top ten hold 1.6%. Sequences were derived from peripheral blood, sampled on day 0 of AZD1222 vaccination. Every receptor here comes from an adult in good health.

CDR3 coding DNA: TGTGCCAGCAGCCAATTACCGGGACAGCGGAACACTGAAGCTTTCTTT. Translating it yields CASSQLPGQRNTEAFF. The chain joins TRBV3-1 (or the pseudogene TRBV3-2) to TRBJ1-1; 7 positions match TRBD1. V dropped 2 bases and J dropped 1; count of bases not matched to a gene: 7. The CDR3 has 16 residues. The germline V gene has CDR1 LGHDT and CDR2 YNNKEL (reference sequence).

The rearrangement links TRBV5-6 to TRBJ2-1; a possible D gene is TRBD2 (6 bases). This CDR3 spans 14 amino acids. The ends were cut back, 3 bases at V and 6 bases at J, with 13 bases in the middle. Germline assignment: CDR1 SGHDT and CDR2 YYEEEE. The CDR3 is CASSSHGSSNEQFF. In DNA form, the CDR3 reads TGTGCCAGCAGCTCGCACGGGAGTAGCAATGAGCAGTTCTTC.

In DNA, the CDR3 is TGTGCCAGCAGCTTCGGAGGGACCTCCGTGTCTGAGCAGTTCTTC. Translated, it gives CASSFGGTSVSEQFF. This sequence joins TRBV5-5 and TRBJ2-1; a weak D match, TRBD2 (6 bases). The CDR3 spans 15 residues. Germline loops: CDR1 SGHKS, CDR2 YYEKEE (reference sequence). V lost 2 bases, J lost 9 bases, and 18 bases lay in between.

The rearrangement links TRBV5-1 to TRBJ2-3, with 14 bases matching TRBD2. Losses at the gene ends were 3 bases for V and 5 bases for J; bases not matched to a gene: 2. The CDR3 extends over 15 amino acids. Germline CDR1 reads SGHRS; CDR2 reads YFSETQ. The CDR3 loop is CASSWGTSGRDTQYF. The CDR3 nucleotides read TGCGCCAGCAGCTGGGGGACTAGCGGGAGAGATACGCAGTATTTT.

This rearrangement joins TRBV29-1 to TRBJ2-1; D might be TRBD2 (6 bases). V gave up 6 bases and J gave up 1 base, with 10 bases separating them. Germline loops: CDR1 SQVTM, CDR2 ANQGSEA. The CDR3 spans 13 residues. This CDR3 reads CSVLAVSYNEQFF. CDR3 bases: TGCAGCGTGTTAGCGGTATCCTACAATGAGCAGTTCTTC.

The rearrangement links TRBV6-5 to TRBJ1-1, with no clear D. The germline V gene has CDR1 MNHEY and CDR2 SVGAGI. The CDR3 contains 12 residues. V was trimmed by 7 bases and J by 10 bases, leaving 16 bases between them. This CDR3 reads CASTFGLLGAFF. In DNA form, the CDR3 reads TGTGCCAGCACCTTCGGTCTCCTCGGAGCTTTCTTT.

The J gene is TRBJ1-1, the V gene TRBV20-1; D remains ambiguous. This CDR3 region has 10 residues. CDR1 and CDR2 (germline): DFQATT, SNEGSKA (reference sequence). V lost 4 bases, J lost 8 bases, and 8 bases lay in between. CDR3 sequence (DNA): TGCAGTGCTAAAGAGAGGGAAGCTTTCTTT. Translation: CSAKEREAFF.

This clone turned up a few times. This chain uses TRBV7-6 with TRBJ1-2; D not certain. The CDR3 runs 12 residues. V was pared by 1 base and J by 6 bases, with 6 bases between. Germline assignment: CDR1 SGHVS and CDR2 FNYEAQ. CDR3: CASSLVTDGYTF. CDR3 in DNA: TGTGCCAGCAGCTTAGTAACGGATGGCTACACCTTC.

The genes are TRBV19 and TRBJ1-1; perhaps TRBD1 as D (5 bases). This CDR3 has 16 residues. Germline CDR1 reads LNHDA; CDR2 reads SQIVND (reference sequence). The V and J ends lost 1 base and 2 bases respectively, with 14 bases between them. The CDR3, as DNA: TGTGCCAGTAGTATAGGTCAGGGAAAAGGAAACACTGAAGCTTTCTTT. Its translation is CASSIGQGKGNTEAFF.

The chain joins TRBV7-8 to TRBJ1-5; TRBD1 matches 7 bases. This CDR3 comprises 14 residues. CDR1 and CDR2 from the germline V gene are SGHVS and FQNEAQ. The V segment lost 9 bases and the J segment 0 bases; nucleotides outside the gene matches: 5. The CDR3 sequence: CASDRDYSNQPQHF. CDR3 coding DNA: TGTGCCAGTGACAGGGACTATAGCAATCAGCCCCAGCATTTT.

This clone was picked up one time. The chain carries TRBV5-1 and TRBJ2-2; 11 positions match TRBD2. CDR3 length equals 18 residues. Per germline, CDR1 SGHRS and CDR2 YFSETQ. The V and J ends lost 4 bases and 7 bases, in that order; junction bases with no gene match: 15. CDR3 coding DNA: TGCGCCAGCAGCCATACCGCACTAGCGGGAGAGACGGGCGGGGAGCTGTTTTTT. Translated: CASSHTALAGETGGELFF.

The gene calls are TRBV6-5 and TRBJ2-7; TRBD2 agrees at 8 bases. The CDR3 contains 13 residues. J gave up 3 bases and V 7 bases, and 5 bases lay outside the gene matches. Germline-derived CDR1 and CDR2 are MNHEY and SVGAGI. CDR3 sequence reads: CASTLAGSYEQYF. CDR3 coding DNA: TGTGCCAGCACCTTAGCGGGGAGCTACGAGCAGTACTTC.

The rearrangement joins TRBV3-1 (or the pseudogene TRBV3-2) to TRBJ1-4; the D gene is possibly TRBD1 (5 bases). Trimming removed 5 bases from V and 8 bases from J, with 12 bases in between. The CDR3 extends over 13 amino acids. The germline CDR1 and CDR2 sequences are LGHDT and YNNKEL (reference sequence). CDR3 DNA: TGTGCCAGCAGCTGGGAAGGGGTGGAAAAACTGTTTTTT. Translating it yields CASSWEGVEKLFF.

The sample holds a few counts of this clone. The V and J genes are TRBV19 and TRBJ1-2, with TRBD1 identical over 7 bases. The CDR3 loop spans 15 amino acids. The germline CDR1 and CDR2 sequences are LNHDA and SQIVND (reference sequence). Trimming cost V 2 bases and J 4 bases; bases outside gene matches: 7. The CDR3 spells CASSIFGQASYGYTF. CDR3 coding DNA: TGTGCCAGTAGTATATTCGGACAGGCGTCCTATGGCTACACCTTC.

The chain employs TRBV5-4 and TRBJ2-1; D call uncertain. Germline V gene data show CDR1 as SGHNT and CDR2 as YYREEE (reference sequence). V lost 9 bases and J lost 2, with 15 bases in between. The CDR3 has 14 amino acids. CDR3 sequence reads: CATFQGQAYNEQFF. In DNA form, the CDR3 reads TGTGCCACCTTCCAAGGCCAAGCCTACAATGAGCAGTTCTTC.

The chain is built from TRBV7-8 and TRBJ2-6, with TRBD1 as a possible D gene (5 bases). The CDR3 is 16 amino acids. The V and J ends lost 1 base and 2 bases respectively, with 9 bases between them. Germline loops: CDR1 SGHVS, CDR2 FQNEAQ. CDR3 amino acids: CASSLVLGAGANVLTF. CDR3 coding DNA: TGTGCCAGCAGCTTAGTTCTAGGGGCTGGGGCCAACGTCCTGACTTTC. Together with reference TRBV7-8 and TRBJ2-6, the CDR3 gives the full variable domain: GAGVSQSPRYKVAKRGQDVALRCDPISGHVSLFWYQQALGQGPEFLTYFQNEAQLDKSGLPSDRFFAERPEGSVSTLKIQRTQQEDSAVYLCASSLVLGAGANVLTFGAGSRLTVL.

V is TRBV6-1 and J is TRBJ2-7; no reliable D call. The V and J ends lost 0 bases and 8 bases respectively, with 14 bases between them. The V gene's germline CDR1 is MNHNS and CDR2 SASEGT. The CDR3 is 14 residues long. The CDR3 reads CASSEARALRQQYF. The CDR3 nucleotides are TGTGCCAGCAGTGAAGCCAGAGCGCTGAGGCAGCAGTACTTC.

The CDR3 region has the DNA TGTGCCAGCAGTGGAGGGGAGGTCGCTGAAGCTTTCTTT. Amino acids: CASSGGEVAEAFF. J is TRBJ1-1 and V is TRBV2; D is possibly TRBD1 (5 bases). V lost 4 bases and J 6 bases, leaving 12 bases between the germline ends. This CDR3 has 13 amino acids. Germline CDR1 reads SNHLY; CDR2 reads FYNNEI.

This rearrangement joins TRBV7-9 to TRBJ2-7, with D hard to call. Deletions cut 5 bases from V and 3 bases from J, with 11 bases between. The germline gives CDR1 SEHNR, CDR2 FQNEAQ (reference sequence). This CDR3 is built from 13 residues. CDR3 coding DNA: TGTGCCAGCAGCACACAAAACAACTACGAGCAGTACTTC. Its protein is CASSTQNNYEQYF.

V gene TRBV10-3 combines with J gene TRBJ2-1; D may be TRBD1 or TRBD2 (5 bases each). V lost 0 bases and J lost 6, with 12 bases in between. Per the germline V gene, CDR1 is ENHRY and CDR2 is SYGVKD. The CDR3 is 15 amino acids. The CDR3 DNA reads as TGTGCCATCAGTGAGTCCCAGGGACGCGGCAATGAGCAGTTCTTC. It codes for CAISESQGRGNEQFF.

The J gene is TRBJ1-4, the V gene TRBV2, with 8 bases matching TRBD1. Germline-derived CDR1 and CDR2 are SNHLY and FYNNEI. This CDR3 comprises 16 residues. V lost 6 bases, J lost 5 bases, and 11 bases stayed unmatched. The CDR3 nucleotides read TGTGCCAGCAGGGGTTGGACAGGGACGAGGAATGAAAAACTGTTTTTT. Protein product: CASRGWTGTRNEKLFF.

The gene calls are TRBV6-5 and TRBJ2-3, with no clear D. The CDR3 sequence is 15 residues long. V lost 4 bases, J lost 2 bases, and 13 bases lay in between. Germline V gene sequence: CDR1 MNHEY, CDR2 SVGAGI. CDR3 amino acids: CASSSTITPTDTQYF. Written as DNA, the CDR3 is TGTGCCAGCAGTTCAACGATTACACCCACAGATACGCAGTATTTT.

The CDR3 here is CASSRAVRNTEAFF. CDR3 nucleotides: TGTGCCAGCAGCCGGGCGGTGAGGAACACTGAAGCTTTCTTT. V and J are TRBV7-9 and TRBJ1-1; D uncertain. The ends were cut back, 5 bases at V and 1 base at J, with 11 bases in the middle. Germline loops: CDR1 SEHNR, CDR2 FQNEAQ (reference sequence). There are 14 residues in the CDR3.

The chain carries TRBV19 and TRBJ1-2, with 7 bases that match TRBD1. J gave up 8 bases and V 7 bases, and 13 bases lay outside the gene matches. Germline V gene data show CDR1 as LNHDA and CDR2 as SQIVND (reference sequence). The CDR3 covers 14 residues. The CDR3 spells CASTLPGQPSGYTF. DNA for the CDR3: TGTGCCAGTACCCTCCCGGGACAGCCCTCCGGCTACACCTTC. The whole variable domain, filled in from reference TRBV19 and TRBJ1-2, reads DGGITQSPKYLFRKEGQNVTLSCEQNLNHDAMYWYRQDPGQGLRLIYYSQIVNDFQKGDIAEGYSVSREKKESFPLTVTSAQKNPTAFYLCASTLPGQPSGYTFGSGTRLTVV.